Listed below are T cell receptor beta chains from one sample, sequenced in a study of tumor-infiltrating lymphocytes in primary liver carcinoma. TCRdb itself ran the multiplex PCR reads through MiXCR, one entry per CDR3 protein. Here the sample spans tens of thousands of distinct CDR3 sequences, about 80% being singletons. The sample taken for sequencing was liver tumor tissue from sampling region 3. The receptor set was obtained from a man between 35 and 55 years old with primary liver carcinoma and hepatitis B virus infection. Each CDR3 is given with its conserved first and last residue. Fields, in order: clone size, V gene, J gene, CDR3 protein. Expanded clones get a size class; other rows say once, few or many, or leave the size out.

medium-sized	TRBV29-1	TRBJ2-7	CSVDLGRQGSSYEQYF
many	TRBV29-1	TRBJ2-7	CSVAQGRGYEQYF
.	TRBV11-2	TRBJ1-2	CVNSLEGSYGYTF
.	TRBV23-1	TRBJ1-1	CASSQSKQGAYKAEASF
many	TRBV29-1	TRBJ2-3	CSVEDVEGADTQYF
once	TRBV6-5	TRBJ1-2	CTSTRGPRLGYTF
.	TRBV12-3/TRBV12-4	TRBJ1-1	CASSRGGTSEAFF
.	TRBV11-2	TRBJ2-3	CAGSPPTSGSTDTQYF
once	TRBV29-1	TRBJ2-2	CSVEDAAGAPGDLIF
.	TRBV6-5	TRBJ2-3	CASSLRRSETDTQYF
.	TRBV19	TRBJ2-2	CASSASDPTVDTGELFF
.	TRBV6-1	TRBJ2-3	CVSRRTGNTQYF
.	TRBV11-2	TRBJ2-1	CASSSPVGGNEQFF
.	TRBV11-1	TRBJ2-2	CASNLLVGGELFF
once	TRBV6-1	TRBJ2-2	CARSDRDNDPNTGELFF
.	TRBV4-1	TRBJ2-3	CASSHDYASGDTDTQYF
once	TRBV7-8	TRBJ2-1	CATRQTPSSSYNEQFF
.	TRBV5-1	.	CASIWRDRSTDTQHF
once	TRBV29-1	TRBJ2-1	CSVEGGASGTRNEQFF
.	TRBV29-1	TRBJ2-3	CSVVWAGGIGDTQCF
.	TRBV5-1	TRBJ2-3	CVSQQAPGDTQYF
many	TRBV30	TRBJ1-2	CAWSLGSNYGYTF
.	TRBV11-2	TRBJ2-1	CASSMDIGLDMGEQFF
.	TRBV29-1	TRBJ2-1	CRVPTSGNYNEQLF
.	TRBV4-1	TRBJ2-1	CASSQSWTSSDNEQFF
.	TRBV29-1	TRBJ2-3	CSVEGSGDSTDTQYF
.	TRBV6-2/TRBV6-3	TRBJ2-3	CANSYSPGGNTDTRYF
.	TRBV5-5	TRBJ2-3	CANSSTSGYADTQYF
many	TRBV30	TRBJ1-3	CAGEGAGGNTIYF
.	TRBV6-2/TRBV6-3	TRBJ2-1	CASTGGPLYNEQFF
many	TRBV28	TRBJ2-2	CATWSRANTGELFF
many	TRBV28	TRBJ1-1	CASSLDWNTEAFF
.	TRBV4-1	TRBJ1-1	CVSSLVLTGEMEACF
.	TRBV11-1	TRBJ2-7	CASSRQGLSEQHF
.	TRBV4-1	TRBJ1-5	CASSRGRGEGQPQHF
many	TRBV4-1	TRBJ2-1	CASSQDPASGVPDEQFF
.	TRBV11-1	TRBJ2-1	CAGSLGLAGEADNEQFF
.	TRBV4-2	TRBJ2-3	CASSQDLTISGTQYF
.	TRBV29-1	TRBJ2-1	CSVTGTGGLEQFF
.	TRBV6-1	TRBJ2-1	CASSELARAVNEQFF
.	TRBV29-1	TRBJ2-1	CSGLLGQGVDEHFF
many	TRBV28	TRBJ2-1	CASSPEGSGRYNEQFF
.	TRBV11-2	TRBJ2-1	CASSLGIGLAMGEHFF
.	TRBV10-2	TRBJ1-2	CASSDWTGDLAGYTF
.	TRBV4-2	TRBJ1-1	CASNQDQRNSEAFF
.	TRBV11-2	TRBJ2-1	CASTLDQWTSDSYDEQFF
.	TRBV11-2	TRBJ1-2	CARSPADEDYGYTF
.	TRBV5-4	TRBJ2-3	CASSSPGLAGGDTQYF
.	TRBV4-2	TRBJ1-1	CASSQDQRSTEAFF
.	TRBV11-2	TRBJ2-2	CASSFTYGKSVELFF
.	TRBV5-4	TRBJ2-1	CAGILGWDNEQFF
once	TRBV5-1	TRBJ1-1	CASSTWGQMNPEAFF
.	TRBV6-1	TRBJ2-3	CASILAGGADTQYF
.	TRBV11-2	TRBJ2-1	CASSLIDIYEQFF
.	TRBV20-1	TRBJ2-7	CSARDPASYEQYF